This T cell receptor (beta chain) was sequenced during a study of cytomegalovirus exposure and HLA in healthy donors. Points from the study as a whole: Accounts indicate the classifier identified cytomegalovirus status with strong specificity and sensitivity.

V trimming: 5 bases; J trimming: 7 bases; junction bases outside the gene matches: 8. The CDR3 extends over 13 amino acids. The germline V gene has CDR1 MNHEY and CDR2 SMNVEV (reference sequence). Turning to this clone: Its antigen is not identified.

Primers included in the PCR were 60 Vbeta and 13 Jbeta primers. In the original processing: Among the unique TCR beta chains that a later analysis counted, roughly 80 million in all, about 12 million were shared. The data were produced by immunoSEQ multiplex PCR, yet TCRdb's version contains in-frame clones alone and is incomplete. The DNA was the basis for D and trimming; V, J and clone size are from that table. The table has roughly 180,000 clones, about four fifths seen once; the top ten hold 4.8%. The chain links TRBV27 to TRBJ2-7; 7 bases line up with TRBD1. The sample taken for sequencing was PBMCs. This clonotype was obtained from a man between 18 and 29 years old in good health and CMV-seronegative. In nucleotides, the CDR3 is TGTGCCAGCAGTCTCACCCGGGACAGAGAGCAGTACTTC. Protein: CASSLTRDREQYF.